The 11 T cell receptor beta chains presented below share a single source sample, sequenced in a study of blood T cell repertoires in COVID-19. Only in-frame clones appear in the TCRdb table, and some are missing; sequencing was by immunoSEQ multiplex PCR. The sample contains under 300,000 clones, more than 70% of which appear only once. The sample comprised PBMCs or T cells enriched from blood (not recorded which). The receptors stem from a middle-aged woman with acute COVID-19.

This chain links TRBV5-4 with TRBJ2-3; maybe TRBD1 (5 bases). Germline V lookup: CDR1 SGHNT, CDR2 YYREEE (reference sequence). Trimming left V 0 bases short and J 2 bases short, with 13 bases between. The CDR3 totals 16 residues. CDR3 in amino acids: CASSLVPGWDTDTQYF. The CDR3 nucleotides are TGTGCCAGCAGCTTGGTTCCAGGGTGGGACACAGATACGCAGTATTTT.

This rearrangement joins TRBV5-1 to TRBJ1-2, with 10 bases lining up with TRBD1. The CDR3 runs 16 residues. From germline, CDR1 is SGHRS and CDR2 YFSETQ. Germline trimming cut 4 bases from V and 4 bases from J; bases unmatched to any gene: 10. CDR3 in amino acids: CASSNTGTGDLYGYTF. DNA of the CDR3: TGCGCCAGCAGCAACACCGGGACAGGGGACCTCTATGGCTACACCTTC.

The rearrangement uses TRBV2 and TRBJ1-6; 8 nucleotides align to TRBD1. The CDR3 length is 15 residues. Germline-derived CDR1 and CDR2 are SNHLY and FYNNEI. The V and J ends lost 7 bases and 7 bases, in that order; junction bases with no gene match: 9. CDR3 in DNA: TGTGCCAGCATGCAGTATCAGGGGGCCAATTCACCCCTCCACTTT. This encodes CASMQYQGANSPLHF.

This sequence joins TRBV5-6 and TRBJ1-2; D not certain. The germline gives CDR1 SGHDT, CDR2 YYEEEE. Trimming removed 1 base from V and 3 bases from J, with 16 bases in between. This CDR3 has 16 residues. Here the CDR3 reads CASSLSGAAAYYGYTF. The CDR3 coding sequence is TGTGCCAGCAGCTTGAGTGGAGCGGCTGCTTACTATGGCTACACCTTC.

This chain links TRBV15 with TRBJ2-7, with TRBD2 as a possible D gene (5 bases). Germline assignment: CDR1 LNHNV and CDR2 YYDKDF (reference sequence). CDR3 length equals 13 residues. Trimming took 0 bases from V and 5 from J, leaving 8 bases between them. The CDR3 here is CATSRDPRDEQYF. Written as DNA, the CDR3 is TGTGCCACCAGCAGAGATCCGAGGGACGAGCAGTACTTC.

The genes are TRBV5-1 and TRBJ2-3; the match to TRBD2 covers 7 bases. Per the germline V gene, CDR1 is SGHRS and CDR2 is YFSETQ. V lost 0 bases and J lost 7; bases outside the gene matches: 8. This CDR3 comprises 15 residues. Written as DNA, the CDR3 is TGCGCCAGCAGCTTGGACGGGAGGCCCTCTAATACGCAGTATTTT. It translates to CASSLDGRPSNTQYF. The full variable domain, its missing parts supplied by reference TRBV5-1 and TRBJ2-3, is KAGVTQTPRYLIKTRGQQVTLSCSPISGHRSVSWYQQTPGQGLQFLFEYFSETQRNKGNFPGRFSGRQFSNSRSEMNVSTLELGDSALYLCASSLDGRPSNTQYFGPGTRLTVL.

This chain connects TRBV10-3 to TRBJ2-7; 7 bases map to TRBD2. The CDR3 spans 13 residues. The germline CDR1 and CDR2 sequences are ENHRY and SYGVKD. J lost 3 bases, V lost 4 bases, and 3 bases had no gene match. CDR3 protein: CAISAASGYEQYF. The CDR3 nucleotides read TGTGCCATCAGTGCAGCTAGCGGCTACGAGCAGTACTTC.

V gene TRBV6-1 combines with J gene TRBJ1-4; 8 positions agree with TRBD1. Germline V gives CDR1 MNHNS, CDR2 SASEGT. Trimming at V came to 3 bases and at J to 7 bases, leaving 7 bases not matched to a gene. The CDR3 is 15 amino acids. The CDR3: CASSDRGREGEKLFF. CDR3 bases: TGTGCCAGCAGTGACAGGGGGCGGGAAGGTGAAAAACTGTTTTTT.

The chain couples TRBV6-5 to TRBJ1-2, with a possible D match to TRBD1 (6 bases). Trimming pared 0 bases from V and 8 bases from J, leaving 19 bases between. CDR3 length equals 16 residues. Germline CDR1 reads MNHEY; CDR2 reads SVGAGI. CDR3 sequence reads: CASSYSPRGANGGYTF. Written as DNA, the CDR3 is TGTGCCAGCAGTTACTCCCCCAGGGGCGCAAATGGCGGCTACACCTTC.

The chain carries TRBV5-4 and TRBJ2-2; D is undetermined. The CDR3 has 16 residues. The germline gives CDR1 SGHNT, CDR2 YYREEE (reference sequence). V lost 0 bases and J lost 2, with 11 bases in between. This chain's CDR3 is CASSLGSRGNTGELFF. CDR3 nucleotides: TGTGCCAGCAGCTTGGGGTCTAGAGGTAACACCGGGGAGCTGTTTTTT.

The rearrangement links TRBV5-1 to TRBJ2-1; 7 positions agree with TRBD2. The CDR3 extends over 13 amino acids. Germline V gene lookup returns CDR1 SGHRS and CDR2 YFSETQ. The V gene end was trimmed by 3 bases and the J gene end by 10 bases; junction bases not matched to a gene: 7. The CDR3 DNA is TGCGCCAGCAGCTGGACTAGGGGAGGCGAGCAGTTCTTC. It codes for CASSWTRGGEQFF.